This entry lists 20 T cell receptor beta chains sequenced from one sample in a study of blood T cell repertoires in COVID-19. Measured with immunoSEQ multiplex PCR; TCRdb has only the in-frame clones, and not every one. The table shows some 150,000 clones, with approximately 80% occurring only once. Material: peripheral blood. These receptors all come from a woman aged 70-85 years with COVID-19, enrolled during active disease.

CDR3 DNA: TGTGCCAGCAGGGCCTTTGGGCAGGGGGCGTACGAGCAGTACTTC. It yields the protein CASRAFGQGAYEQYF. The chain employs TRBV2 and TRBJ2-7; 8 positions match TRBD1. Germline V gene data show CDR1 as SNHLY and CDR2 as FYNNEI. V dropped 6 bases and J dropped 4; count of bases not matched to a gene: 11. This CDR3 contains 15 residues.

DNA of the CDR3: TGTGCCATCAGTGAAGGAGTCTATGGCTACACCTTC. Translation: CAISEGVYGYTF. V gene TRBV10-3 combines with J gene TRBJ1-2, with D unclear. Trimming pared 3 bases from V and 4 bases from J, leaving 6 bases between. The CDR3 consists of 12 residues. Germline-derived CDR1 and CDR2 are ENHRY and SYGVKD.

This chain's CDR3 is CASSPLRGTGYTEAFF. DNA for the CDR3: TGTGCCAGCAGCCCACTACGCGGGACAGGTTATACTGAAGCTTTCTTT. The rearrangement links TRBV9 to TRBJ1-1; 8 bases align to TRBD1. Losses at the gene ends were 4 bases for V and 5 bases for J; bases not matched to a gene: 13. Germline V gene data show CDR1 as SGDLS and CDR2 as YYNGEE. This CDR3 spans 16 amino acids.

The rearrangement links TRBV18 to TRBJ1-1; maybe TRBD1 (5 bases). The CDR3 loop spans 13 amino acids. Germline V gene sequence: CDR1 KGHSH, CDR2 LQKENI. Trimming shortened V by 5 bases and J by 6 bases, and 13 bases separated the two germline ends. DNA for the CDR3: TGTGCCAGCTCAGCAGCAGGGCTGGCTGAAGCTTTCTTT. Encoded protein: CASSAAGLAEAFF.

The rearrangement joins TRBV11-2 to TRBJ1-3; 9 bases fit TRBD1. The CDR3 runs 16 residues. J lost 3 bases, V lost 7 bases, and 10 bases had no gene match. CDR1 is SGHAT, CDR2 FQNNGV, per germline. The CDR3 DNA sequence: TGTGCCAGCACCTCAATTGGACAGGGGCTTGGAAACACCATATATTTT. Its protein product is CASTSIGQGLGNTIYF.

CDR3 coding DNA: TGTGCCAGGGGCAGCGGCTCTAGCACAGATACGCAGTATTTT. This translates into CARGSGSSTDTQYF. The V call is TRBV6-5, the J call TRBJ2-3, with D possibly being TRBD2 (5 bases). Germline V gene data show CDR1 as MNHEY and CDR2 as SVGAGI. Trimming pared 9 bases from V and 0 bases from J, leaving 13 bases between. This CDR3 has 14 amino acids.

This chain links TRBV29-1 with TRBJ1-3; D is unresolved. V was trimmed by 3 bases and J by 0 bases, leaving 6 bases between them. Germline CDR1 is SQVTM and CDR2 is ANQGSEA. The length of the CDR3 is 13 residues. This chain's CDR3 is CSVELYSGNTIYF. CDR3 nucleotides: TGCAGCGTTGAGCTCTACTCTGGAAACACCATATATTTT.

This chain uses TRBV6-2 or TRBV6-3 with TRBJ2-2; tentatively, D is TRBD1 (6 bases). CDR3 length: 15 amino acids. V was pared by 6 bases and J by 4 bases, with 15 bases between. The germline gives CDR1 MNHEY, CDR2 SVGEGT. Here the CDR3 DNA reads TGTGCCAGCAGCCGGAACAGGGTTAGCACCGGGGAGCTGTTTTTT. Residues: CASSRNRVSTGELFF.

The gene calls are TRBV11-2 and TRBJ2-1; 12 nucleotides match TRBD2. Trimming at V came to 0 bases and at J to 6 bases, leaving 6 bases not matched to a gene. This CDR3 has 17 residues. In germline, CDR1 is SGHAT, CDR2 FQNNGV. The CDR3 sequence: CASSLDLGLAGLNEQFF. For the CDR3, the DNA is TGTGCCAGCAGCTTAGATCTTGGACTAGCGGGACTCAATGAGCAGTTCTTC. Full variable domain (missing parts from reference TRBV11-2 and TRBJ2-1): EAGVAQSPRYKIIEKRQSVAFWCNPISGHATLYWYQQILGQGPKLLIQFQNNGVVDDSQLPKDRFSAERLKGVDSTLKIQPAKLEDSAVYLCASSLDLGLAGLNEQFFGPGTRLTVL.

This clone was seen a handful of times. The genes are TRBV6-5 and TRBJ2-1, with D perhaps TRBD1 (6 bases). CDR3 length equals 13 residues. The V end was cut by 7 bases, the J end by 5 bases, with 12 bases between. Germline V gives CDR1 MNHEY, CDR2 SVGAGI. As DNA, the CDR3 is TGTGCCAGCAAGGGGGTGGGCAACAATGAGCAGTTCTTC. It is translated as CASKGVGNNEQFF.

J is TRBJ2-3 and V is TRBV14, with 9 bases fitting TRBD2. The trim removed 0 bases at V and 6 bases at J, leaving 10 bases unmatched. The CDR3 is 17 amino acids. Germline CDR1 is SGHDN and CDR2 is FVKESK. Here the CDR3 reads CASSQDLRRGGSDTQYF. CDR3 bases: TGTGCCAGCAGCCAAGATCTAAGGCGGGGGGGCTCGGATACGCAGTATTTT.

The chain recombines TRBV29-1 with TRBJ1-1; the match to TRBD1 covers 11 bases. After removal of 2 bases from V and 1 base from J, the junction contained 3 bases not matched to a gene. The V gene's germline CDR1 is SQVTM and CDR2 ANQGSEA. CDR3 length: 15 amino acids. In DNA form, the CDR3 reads TGCAGCGTTGAATCCGGGACAGGGGGGAACACTGAAGCTTTCTTT. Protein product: CSVESGTGGNTEAFF.

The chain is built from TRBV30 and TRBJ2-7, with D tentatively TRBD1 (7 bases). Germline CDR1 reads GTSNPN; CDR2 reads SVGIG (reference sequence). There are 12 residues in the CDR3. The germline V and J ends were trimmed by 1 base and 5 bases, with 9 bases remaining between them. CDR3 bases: TGTGCCTGGAGTGCCAGGGGGGACGAGCAGTACTTC. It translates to CAWSARGDEQYF.

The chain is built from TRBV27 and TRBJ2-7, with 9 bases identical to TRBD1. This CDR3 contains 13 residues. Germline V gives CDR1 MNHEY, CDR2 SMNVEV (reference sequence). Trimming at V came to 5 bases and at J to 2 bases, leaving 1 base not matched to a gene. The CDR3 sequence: CASSRTGAYEQYF. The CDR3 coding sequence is TGTGCCAGCAGTCGGACAGGGGCCTACGAGCAGTACTTC.

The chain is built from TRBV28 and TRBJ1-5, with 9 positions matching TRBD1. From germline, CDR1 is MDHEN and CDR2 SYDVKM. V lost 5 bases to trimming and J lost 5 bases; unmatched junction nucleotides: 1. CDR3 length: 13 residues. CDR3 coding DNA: TGTGCCAGCAGTAGGGACAGGGATCAGCCCCAGCATTTT. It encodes CASSRDRDQPQHF.

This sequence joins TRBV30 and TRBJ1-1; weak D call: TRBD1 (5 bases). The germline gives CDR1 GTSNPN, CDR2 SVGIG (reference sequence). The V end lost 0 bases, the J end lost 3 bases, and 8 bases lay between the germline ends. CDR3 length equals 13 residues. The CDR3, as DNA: TGTGCCTGGAGTGTTGGCAGGGACACTGAAGCTTTCTTT. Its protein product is CAWSVGRDTEAFF.

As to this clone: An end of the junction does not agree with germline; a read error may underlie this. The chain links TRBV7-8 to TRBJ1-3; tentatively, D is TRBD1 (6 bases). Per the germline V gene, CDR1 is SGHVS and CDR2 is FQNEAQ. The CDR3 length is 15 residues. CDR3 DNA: TGTGCCAGCAGCCTAGCGGGGGCTTCTGGAAACACCATATATTTT. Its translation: CASSLAGASGNTIYF.

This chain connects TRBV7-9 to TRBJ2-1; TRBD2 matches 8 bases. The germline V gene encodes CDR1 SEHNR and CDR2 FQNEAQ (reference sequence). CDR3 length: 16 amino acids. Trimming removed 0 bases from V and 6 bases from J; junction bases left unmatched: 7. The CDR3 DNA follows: TGTGCCAGCAGCTTAGCGCTTCTAGCGGGCTCCAATGAGCAGTTCTTC. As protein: CASSLALLAGSNEQFF.

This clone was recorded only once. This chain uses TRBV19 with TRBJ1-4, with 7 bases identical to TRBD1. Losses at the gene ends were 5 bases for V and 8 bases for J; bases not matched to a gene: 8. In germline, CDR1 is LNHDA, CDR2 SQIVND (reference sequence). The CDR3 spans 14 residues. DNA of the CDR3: TGTGCCAGTAGTCGAGGACAGGTGGGGGAAAAACTGTTTTTT. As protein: CASSRGQVGEKLFF.

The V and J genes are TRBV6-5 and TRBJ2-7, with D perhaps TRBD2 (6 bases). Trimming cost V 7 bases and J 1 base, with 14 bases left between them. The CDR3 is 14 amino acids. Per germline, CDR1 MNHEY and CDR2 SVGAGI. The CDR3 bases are TGTGCCAGCATCCTCCCGGGAGAGTCCTACGAGCAGTACTTC. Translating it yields CASILPGESYEQYF.